The 31 T cell receptor beta chains below come from one sample, sequenced in a study of T cells in Graves' hyperthyroidism and ophthalmopathy. Template material for amplifying TCR beta CDR3 regions consisted of RNA transcripts. The primer set for the first-round RT-PCR of the TCR CDR3 was HTBI. TCRdb itself ran the multiplex PCR reads through MiXCR, one entry per CDR3 protein. Here the sample spans about 250,000 distinct CDR3 sequences, about 25% being singletons. The sequencing input was blood. These receptors were collected from a woman aged 40 to 50 with Graves' ophthalmopathy.

This clonotype was counted ten times or more. The chain carries TRBV3-1 and TRBJ1-1, with D hard to call. V lost 4 bases and J lost 0, with 9 bases in between. The CDR3 length is 14 residues. Germline V gene data show CDR1 as LGHDT and CDR2 as YNNKEL (reference sequence). CDR3 DNA: TGTGCCAGCAGCCTACGGCGGATGAACACTGAAGCTTTCTTT. Translation gives CASSLRRMNTEAFF.

The chain carries TRBV6-5 and TRBJ1-5; D gene ambiguous. Trimming shortened V by 3 bases and J by 3 bases, and 6 bases separated the two germline ends. CDR1 and CDR2 (germline): MNHEY, SVGAGI. The length of the CDR3 is 13 residues. CDR3: CASSYDLNQPQHF. CDR3 nucleotide sequence: TGTGCCAGCAGTTATGACCTCAATCAGCCCCAGCATTTT.

This clonotype showed up many times. Here the CDR3 reads CSARIQGAIRETQYF. In DNA, the CDR3 is TGCAGTGCTAGAATACAGGGGGCGATACGAGAGACCCAGTACTTC. V gene TRBV20-1 combines with J gene TRBJ2-5, with 9 bases identical to TRBD1. V lost 2 bases, J lost 4 bases, and 8 bases stayed unmatched. There are 15 residues in the CDR3. The germline V gene encodes CDR1 DFQATT and CDR2 SNEGSKA (reference sequence).

This clonotype was recorded many times. V is TRBV6-5 and J is TRBJ1-1; D is uncertain. Germline CDR1 reads MNHEY; CDR2 reads SVGAGI. V was pared by 0 bases and J by 7 bases, with 6 bases between. The CDR3 is made up of 12 amino acids. For the CDR3, the DNA is TGTGCCAGCAGTTACTCGGAGAATGAAGCTTTCTTT. Translating it yields CASSYSENEAFF.

About this clonotype itself: An end of the junction does not agree with germline; a read error may underlie this. The rearrangement uses TRBV4-1 and TRBJ1-1; perhaps TRBD1 as D (5 bases). The germline V gene encodes CDR1 MGHRA and CDR2 YSYEKL. This CDR3 comprises 15 residues. CDR3 DNA sequence: TGCGCCTGCAGCCAAACCCCCCTGGGGCAGACTGAAGCTTTCTTT. This gives the protein CACSQTPLGQTEAFF.

This clonotype was recorded many times. The rearrangement links TRBV30 to TRBJ2-7; no firm D call. The CDR3 loop spans 14 amino acids. The germline gives CDR1 GTSNPN, CDR2 SVGIG (reference sequence). With 3 bases removed from V and 2 bases from J, the gap between germline ends came to 14 bases. In DNA form, the CDR3 reads TGTGCCTGGAGCGACCCCCCTAAAACCTACGAGCAGTACTTC. Amino acids: CAWSDPPKTYEQYF.

This clonotype was counted ten times or more. V usage is TRBV6-1 and J usage is TRBJ1-2, with 11 positions matching TRBD1. V gave up 6 bases and J gave up 5 bases; unmatched junction bases: 5. CDR1 and CDR2 from the germline V gene are MNHNS and SASEGT. This CDR3 has 14 amino acids. CDR3 nucleotides: TGTGCCAGCAGGGGGGGACAGGGGGGTTATGGCTACACCTTC. This codes for CASRGGQGGYGYTF.

This clonotype was seen many times. The chain is built from TRBV6-5 and TRBJ1-2, with TRBD1 identical over 10 bases. V lost 8 bases to trimming and J lost 12 bases; unmatched junction nucleotides: 9. Per the germline V gene, CDR1 is MNHEY and CDR2 is SVGAGI. The CDR3 is 12 amino acids. The CDR3 nucleotides read TGTGCCAGCGAATATGGACAGGGGGGGAACACCTTC. The encoded protein is CASEYGQGGNTF.

This chain connects TRBV20-1 to TRBJ1-5; D unclear. The V end lost 3 bases, the J end lost 2 bases, and 5 bases lay between the germline ends. Germline CDR1 is DFQATT and CDR2 is SNEGSKA (reference sequence). This CDR3 has 12 residues. Here the CDR3 reads CSASKGNQPQHF. The CDR3 region has the DNA TGCAGTGCTAGTAAGGGCAATCAGCCCCAGCATTTT.

This clonotype showed up many times. J is TRBJ2-2 and V is TRBV29-1; TRBD2 matches 8 bases. With 6 bases clipped from V and 7 bases from J, the junction kept 10 bases outside the gene matches. Germline CDR1 is SQVTM and CDR2 is ANQGSEA. The CDR3 totals 14 residues. The CDR3 is CSVRAGDTGGELFF. CDR3 DNA sequence: TGCAGCGTCCGAGCGGGAGATACGGGCGGGGAGCTGTTTTTT.

The chain couples TRBV3-1 to TRBJ2-6; 7 bases agree with TRBD1. The CDR3 has 18 residues. Germline trimming cut 1 base from V and 1 base from J; bases unmatched to any gene: 7. Germline assignment: CDR1 LGHDT and CDR2 YNNKEL (reference sequence). CDR3 amino acids: CASSQGQGQWSGANVLTF. Here the CDR3 DNA reads TGTGCCAGCAGCCAAGGACAGGGTCAGTGGTCTGGGGCCAACGTCCTGACTTTC.

This clonotype has only a few counts. This may come from a read error, since a much larger clone is one base off. The chain uses TRBV6-1 and TRBJ1-1; D gene unclear. This CDR3 is built from 14 residues. Germline V gene sequence: CDR1 MNHNS, CDR2 SASEGT. The V end lost 6 bases, the J end lost 5 bases, and 16 bases lay between the germline ends. CDR3 bases: TGTGCCAGCAGCCTCCGGTCGATGGAAACTGAAGCTTTCTTT. Residues: CASSLRSMETEAFF.

This clonotype was seen at least ten times. The chain combines TRBV28 with TRBJ2-4, with 8 bases matching TRBD1. CDR3 size: 12 residues. The junction had 5 bases not matched to a gene; V was cut back by 6 bases and J by 10 bases. Per the germline V gene, CDR1 is MDHEN and CDR2 is SYDVKM. The chain's CDR3 is CASSRGREIQYF. DNA of the CDR3: TGTGCCAGCAGCAGGGGGCGAGAAATTCAGTACTTC.

The chain recombines TRBV5-1 with TRBJ2-7; 7 positions match TRBD1. Trimming removed 4 bases from V and 4 bases from J; junction bases left unmatched: 8. The CDR3 loop spans 14 amino acids. Germline V lookup: CDR1 SGHRS, CDR2 YFSETQ. In DNA, the CDR3 is TGCGCCAGCAGCCCCTTAGACAGGGAGTACGAGCAGTACTTC. It yields the protein CASSPLDREYEQYF.

This clonotype appeared once. The J gene is TRBJ2-5, the V gene TRBV7-2; no reliable D call. The CDR3 has 14 amino acids. Trimming shortened V by 1 base and J by 5 bases, and 11 bases separated the two germline ends. Germline V CDR1 and CDR2: SGHTA, FQGNSA. CDR3 coding DNA: TGTGCCAGCAGCTTAGGTTCTTCACCCGAGACCCAGTACTTC. Its protein product is CASSLGSSPETQYF.

This rearrangement joins TRBV4-1 to TRBJ1-3; 9 bases map to TRBD1. Germline values: CDR1 MGHRA, CDR2 YSYEKL. This CDR3 spans 17 amino acids. J lost 0 bases, V lost 2 bases, and 5 bases had no gene match. CDR3 region: CASSQRTGVLSGNTIYF. The CDR3 coding sequence is TGCGCCAGCAGCCAAAGGACAGGGGTACTCTCTGGAAACACCATATATTTT.

This clonotype was seen at least ten times. This chain links TRBV30 with TRBJ2-4; 10 nucleotides line up with TRBD2. The CDR3 has 14 amino acids. CDR1 and CDR2 (germline): GTSNPN, SVGIG (reference sequence). V dropped 5 bases and J dropped 11; count of bases not matched to a gene: 12. The CDR3 nucleotides read TGTGCCTGGGAGGGGTCTAGCGGGAGCGGGGTTCAGTACTTC. This encodes CAWEGSSGSGVQYF.

The sample holds many counts of this clonotype. The chain links TRBV20-1 to TRBJ2-7; D unresolved. The CDR3 runs 13 residues. Trimming took 5 bases from V and 3 from J, leaving 14 bases between them. Germline values: CDR1 DFQATT, CDR2 SNEGSKA (reference sequence). The DNA for the CDR3 is TGCAGTGCTTCCGCCCCGGGTCTCTACGAGCAGTACTTC. It encodes CSASAPGLYEQYF.

The gene calls are TRBV12-5 and TRBJ1-1, with 7 positions matching TRBD1. Germline V lookup: CDR1 LGHNT, CDR2 FRNRAP. The length of the CDR3 is 14 residues. The V gene end was trimmed by 0 bases and the J gene end by 11 bases; junction bases not matched to a gene: 9. In DNA form, the CDR3 reads TGTGCTAGTGGTTTGGTAAGAGGGGGCCAGGGGGCTTTCTTT. Translating gives CASGLVRGGQGAFF. The full variable domain, in which reference TRBV12-5 and TRBJ1-1 provide the parts outside the CDR3, is DARVTQTPRHKVTEMGQEVTMRCQPILGHNTVFWYRQTMMQGLELLAYFRNRAPLDDSGMPKDRFSAEMPDATLATLKIQPSEPRDSAVYFCASGLVRGGQGAFFGQGTRLTVV.

This clonotype showed up many times. V and J are TRBV12-3 or TRBV12-4 and TRBJ2-7; 8 bases agree with TRBD2. This CDR3 has 13 residues. The junction had 6 bases not matched to a gene; V was cut back by 6 bases and J by 5 bases. The CDR3 spells CASRPAGVNEQYF. CDR3 bases: TGTGCCAGCAGGCCAGCGGGAGTCAACGAGCAGTACTTC.

This clonotype occurred many times. V usage is TRBV5-1 and J usage is TRBJ2-2; D is uncertain. Deletions cut 5 bases from V and 2 bases from J, with 10 bases between. The CDR3 consists of 14 residues. The germline V gene encodes CDR1 SGHRS and CDR2 YFSETQ. In DNA form, the CDR3 reads TGCGCCAGCAGGCCACCACATAACACCGGGGAGCTGTTTTTT. Protein sequence: CASRPPHNTGELFF.

The chain joins TRBV29-1 to TRBJ2-4, with D perhaps matching TRBD1 (6 bases). The CDR3 is 17 amino acids. CDR1 is SQVTM and CDR2 is ANQGSEA in the germline V gene. Deletions cut 5 bases from V and 6 bases from J, with 26 bases between. The CDR3 loop reads CSVKGNNRDVFGNIQYF. CDR3 sequence (DNA): TGCAGCGTTAAGGGAAATAACAGGGATGTATTCGGAAACATTCAGTACTTC.

This clonotype was picked up a small number of times. This chain links TRBV18 with TRBJ1-6; D uncertain. Germline CDR1 and CDR2: KGHSH and LQKENI. The ends were cut back, 2 bases at V and 4 bases at J, with 3 bases in the middle. The CDR3 runs 13 residues. The CDR3, as DNA: TGTGCCAGCTCACCATCTTATAATTCACCCCTCCACTTT. Its translation is CASSPSYNSPLHF.

This chain links TRBV28 with TRBJ2-5; TRBD1 is a possible D gene (6 bases). The V and J ends lost 5 bases and 5 bases respectively, with 12 bases between them. This CDR3 is built from 13 residues. From germline, CDR1 is MDHEN and CDR2 SYDVKM. The DNA of the CDR3 is TGTGCCAGCAGTGCACAGGGAGATGAGACCCAGTACTTC. Protein: CASSAQGDETQYF.

Here the CDR3 DNA reads TGTGCCAGCGGAAACAACTACGAGCAGTACTTC. This codes for CASGNNYEQYF. The chain links TRBV6-2 or TRBV6-3 to TRBJ2-7; no definite D call. The CDR3 contains 11 residues. Germline assignment: CDR1 MNHEY and CDR2 SVGEGT. Deletions cut 8 bases from V and 3 bases from J, with 8 bases between.

In this sample, this clonotype turned up many times. The chain carries TRBV6-2 or TRBV6-3 and TRBJ2-5; 9 nucleotides agree with TRBD2. Unmatched junction bases numbered 14, after V lost 7 bases and J lost 5 bases. Germline assignment: CDR1 MNHEY and CDR2 SVGEGT. The CDR3 is 16 residues long. The CDR3 DNA reads as TGTGCCAGCAATCCGCGGGGGGGCCGAGATCCCGAGACCCAGTACTTC. This encodes CASNPRGGRDPETQYF.

As for this clonotype: Sequence at one end of the junction differs from germline and may be a read error. This chain joins TRBV28 and TRBJ1-6, with 9 bases that match TRBD1. CDR3 length equals 13 residues. CDR1 is MDHEN and CDR2 is SYDVKM in the germline V gene. CDR3 loop: CASRGQGDSPLHF. The CDR3 DNA reads TGTGCCAGCAGGGGACAGGGTGATTCACCCCTCCACTTC.

This clonotype was seen ten or more times. As DNA, the CDR3 is TGTGCCAGCAGTCCAACCCGCTCAGTGGCCCCCTACGAGCAGTACTTC. It specifies CASSPTRSVAPYEQYF. The chain joins TRBV28 to TRBJ2-7; D gene unclear. V was cut by 5 bases and J by 2 bases, with 19 bases left in between. The V gene's germline CDR1 is MDHEN and CDR2 SYDVKM. The CDR3 runs to 16 residues.

The chain is built from TRBV28 and TRBJ2-5, with 12 bases that match TRBD2. Germline values: CDR1 MDHEN, CDR2 SYDVKM. This CDR3 is built from 17 residues. V was clipped by 4 bases and J by 2 bases; unmatched bases: 8. CDR3 sequence: CASSSGLAGRAQETQYF. CDR3 in DNA: TGTGCCAGCAGTTCGGGACTAGCGGGTCGCGCGCAAGAGACCCAGTACTTC.

At least ten counts were recorded for this clonotype. The chain combines TRBV7-2 with TRBJ2-4; TRBD2 might be the D (5 bases). Trimming removed 5 bases from V and 9 bases from J, with 14 bases in between. The CDR3 has 13 residues. The germline V gene encodes CDR1 SGHTA and CDR2 FQGNSA. The CDR3 DNA reads as TGTGCCAGCAGCCCCCGTCCGGGGAGCATTCAGTACTTC. Its protein product is CASSPRPGSIQYF.

This clonotype was detected a few times. The chain employs TRBV7-9 and TRBJ2-5, with 7 positions matching TRBD2. The CDR3 has 16 residues. The germline gives CDR1 SEHNR, CDR2 FQNEAQ (reference sequence). After removal of 5 bases from V and 2 bases from J, the junction contained 11 bases not matched to a gene. Written as DNA, the CDR3 is TGTGCCAGCAGCCCCGGGACGTACGGGGGGCAAGAGACCCAGTACTTC. Translated: CASSPGTYGGQETQYF.